The sequence of this TCR beta chain was determined in a study of radiation and T cells in renal cell carcinoma. Study-wide results and limits: From baseline, blood top tumor clonotypes peaked at 2 weeks post-radiation.

Germline CDR1 is LGHNA and CDR2 is YSLEER. V was shortened by 4 bases and J by 4 bases, with 15 bases between the two germline ends. The CDR3 has 15 amino acids. The method was immunoSEQ multiplex PCR; TCRdb's version includes in-frame clones alone and lacks a portion of them. The sample consists of some 150,000 clones, around nine tenths of them appearing once. Note on this clone: Its antigen is as yet unknown.

Time point of the sample: baseline pretreatment blood. Treatment described: 15 Gy SBRT to primary tumor, nephrectomy 4 weeks later. Clear cell pathology was present in this patient's renal cell carcinoma. The source material was blood, sampled from a patient whose treatment included radiotherapy and nephrectomy. The clonotype was recovered from a woman in her 50s with renal cell carcinoma. The rearrangement uses TRBV4-3 and TRBJ2-3; D tentatively reads TRBD1 or TRBD2 (6 bases each). CDR3 residues: CASSRGAGDADTQYF. CDR3 sequence (DNA): TGCGCCAGCAGCCGGGGGGCCGGGGACGCAGATACGCAGTATTTT.